This TCR beta chain was obtained from a study of T cell clonality in common variable immunodeficiency (dated by TCRdb to between 2014 and 2017). The investigation overall reported the following: Fewer TCRbeta clones were shared among CVID subjects than among healthy controls (p < 0.0001). Compared with healthy controls, CVID subjects showed increased TCRbeta clonality (t-test p = 0.018), a feature most characteristic of about a third of subjects. Correlations of repertoire features with clinical complications were constrained by heterogeneity among patients within the CVID cohort. Even though DNA input was the same, control samples had an average of roughly 76,000 unique sequences each, compared with roughly 30,000 in CVID samples. According to the authors, finding the cause of the higher clonality in CVID would require sequencing the repertoires of T cell subpopulations. CVID TCRbeta sequences reportedly showed fewer deletions and N-nucleotide insertions and lacked highly modified clones with 13 or more V deletions.

Reading from cysteine to phenylalanine, the CDR3 counts 15 amino acids. The CDR3 was read in part: 36 bases, with the frame set at base 1. V lost 1 base and J lost 5 bases, and the count of bases not matched to a germline gene is 6. CDR1 and CDR2 are read off the germline V gene (reference sequence) as DFQATT and SNEGSKA. Most CVID patients and most healthy controls were of Caucasian heritage. From each donor, about 4.5 to 9 ml of heparinized peripheral whole blood was collected. Genomic DNA from adults with common variable immune deficiency (CVID) and from healthy adult controls was the source for sequencing TCRbeta CDR3 repertoires. There were 22 healthy adult volunteers in the control group (around twelve female and 10 male), ranging in age from about 23 to 75 years, with a mean age of roughly 35. Diluted blood was subjected to density centrifugation over Hypaque 1077 or Ficoll-Paque for isolation of peripheral blood mononuclear cells. Genomic DNA was obtained from unsorted mononuclear cells using either Qiagen column purification or a centrifugation-based method.

This clone was seen ten or more times. Its antigen remains unidentified. The read is 3 residues too short to cover the CDR3 end, so that end is filled in from the germline J gene. Equivalent amounts of genomic DNA from CVID and control samples were used as sequencing input. For every sample, a 60 bp segment covering the rearranged TCRbeta CDR3 region was amplified and then sequenced. The immunoSEQ assay, a bias-corrected multiplex PCR combined with high-throughput sequencing, was used for TCRbeta amplification. As for the original processing: Every unique nucleotide sequence counted as a clone and was annotated with V, D and J genes, copy number and frequency. Sequences were labeled productive if in frame, and non-productive if out of frame or containing stop codons. As previously described, clonality was calculated on the basis of Shannon's entropy. Mean CDR3 Kyte-Doolittle hydropathy was derived from the predicted amino acid sequences of productive clones. Hierarchical clustering of scaled V gene usage was performed with the R hclust function using Manhattan distance and complete linkage. Sharing of clones by CDR3 amino acid sequence was evaluated by resampling 12 repertoires per group over 100 rounds. The repertoires were searched for 55 to 75 published EBV-specific TCRbeta sequences and about 240 published CMV-specific TCRbeta sequences. A couple of CVID samples that yielded fewer than 10,000 sequences were excluded from the analysis, so fewer than 45 CVID repertoires were retained. Imported from immuneACCESS, the table was reduced by TCRdb to in-frame sequences with V and J called. These copies leave out some clones; in studies compared against another copy, an unresolved V gene accounts for under half, and the cause of the remainder is not known. V and J calls and clone size are given by that table; D and trimming were obtained from the DNA. The table shows about 66,000 clones here, with no singletons. Of the sample, under 2% falls within the top ten clones.

The receptor comes from a person aged 18 to 70 in good health. Recombination linked TRBV20-1 to TRBJ2-5; TRBD1 aligns with 11 central bases. Specimen: peripheral blood mononuclear cells. The CDR3 protein: CSARASRDRGETQYF. The sequenced CDR3 bases are TGCAGTGCTAGAGCATCCCGGGACAGGGGGGAGACC.